The 3 T cell receptor beta chains given below trace back to one sample, sequenced in a study of tumor-infiltrating lymphocytes in oesophageal squamous cell carcinoma. MiXCR, run by TCRdb on the PCR reads, gives a single entry per CDR3 protein. Of 15,000 to 20,000 distinct CDR3 sequences in the sample, roughly 40% are singletons; the top ten hold around a third. The specimen was normal esophageal tissue next to the tumor. Receptor source: a female donor with esophageal squamous cell carcinoma.

The chain joins TRBV7-2 to TRBJ2-5; D ambiguous. The closer fit of TRBJ2-3 to the DNA end suggests the J call may be wrong. Germline CDR1 reads SGHTA; CDR2 reads FQGNSA. The CDR3 covers 12 residues. The CDR3 DNA reads TGTGCCAGCAGCTCCTGGACGGATACGCAGTATTTT. Translated, it gives CASSSWTDTQYF.

This rearrangement joins TRBV7-8 to TRBJ2-3; no clear D. The CDR3 contains 14 residues. From germline, CDR1 is SGHVS and CDR2 FQNEAQ. V lost 0 bases to trimming and J lost 14 bases, with 18 bases between them. The CDR3 bases are TGTGCCAGCAGCTTAGCCGGTAGTGGGTTGGAGCTGTATTTT. Residues: CASSLAGSGLELYF.

Turning to this clonotype: This may stem from a read error, because a much larger clone lies one nucleotide away. V and J are TRBV6-1 and TRBJ2-7; D possibly corresponds to TRBD1 (6 bases). The V end lost 6 bases, the J end lost 7 bases, and 19 bases lay between the germline ends. The CDR3 loop spans 14 amino acids. The germline gives CDR1 MNHNS, CDR2 SASEGT. CDR3 in amino acids: CASRGDTAYNEQYF. The CDR3 DNA follows: TGTGCCAGCAGAGGGGACACCGCATACAATGAGCAGTACTTC.